The source of this TCR beta chain is a study of patients and donors after allogeneic stem cell transplantation (dated by TCRdb to 2019 to 2021). This clonotype was seen only a few times. Its antigen is still unknown. No base quality information exists; no much larger clone differs at one position. The library came from RT-PCR. Sequencing used a NextSeq 550. Using fastp trimming at Q25 and MiXCR clonotype assembly, TCRdb reanalyzed the public sequencing data and kept in-frame beta chains. Rows with a matching CDR3 protein are joined into one entry that keeps the most common DNA and genes. In all, the sample holds about 160,000 distinct CDR3 sequences, and about a third of those were seen once. In total, the top ten clones hold less than 60% of the sample. The germline V gene (reference sequence) specifies SGHKS as CDR1 and YYEKEE as CDR2. V is reduced by 4 bases and J by 3 bases, leaving a spacing of 10 bases between them. The CDR3 measures 13 amino acids from cysteine to phenylalanine. Solely the CDR3 DNA is kept, with 39 bases framed from the first base.

The receptor's source is a human donor who was either an allogeneic HSCT recipient or a stem cell or donor lymphocyte infusion donor (not recorded which). It is not recorded whose cells these are; they may come from a transplant donor. Sequencing was carried out using blood, either unsorted or a sorted T cell fraction (not recorded which). This chain is built from TRBV5-5 and TRBJ1-1; TRBD1 is a weak D gene call, 5 bases matching. In nucleotide form, the sequence is TGTGCCAGCAGCCTACAGGAAGACACTGAAGCTTTCTTT. Its translation is CASSLQEDTEAFF.